The TCR beta chain described here comes from a study of blood T cell repertoires in COVID-19. On the study more broadly: Samples of COVID-19 (acute and convalescent) were obtained from the United States, Italy and Spain.

A single count supports this clone. Germline CDR1 LNHNV, CDR2 YYDKDF (reference sequence). The V end lost 1 base, the J end lost 10 bases, and 14 bases lay between the germline ends. The CDR3 is 14 amino acids. Authors' analysis steps: Reference gene primer amplification yielded estimated nucleated cell counts. Assay used: immunoSEQ multiplex PCR; TCRdb lists only in-frame clones, some missing. V, J and clone size derive from that table, while D and trimming were established from the DNA sequence. Counted here are 400,000 to 500,000 clones, about 88% occurring once; the ten biggest clones make up about 1.5%. Residents of about 25 US areas, aged about 18 to 95 years, made up the participants. Cohort assignment relied on participant-reported clinical history.

The sequenced sample was PBMCs or T cells enriched from blood (not recorded which). The sequence was collected from a woman under 30 who had been exposed to COVID-19. The gene calls are TRBV15 and TRBJ2-1; no definite D call. The CDR3 is CATSRVTDGWEQFF. In DNA, the CDR3 is TGTGCCACCAGCAGAGTAACCGACGGGTGGGAGCAGTTCTTC. Complete variable domain (other parts from reference TRBV15 and TRBJ2-1): DAMVIQNPRYQVTQFGKPVTLSCSQTLNHNVMYWYQQKSSQAPKLLFHYYDKDFNNEADTPDNFQSRRPNTSFCFLDIRSPGLGDTAMYLCATSRVTDGWEQFFGPGTRLTVL.